This record concerns one T cell receptor (beta chain) sequence. TCRdb reprocessed the RACE reads via MiXCR and lists one record per CDR3 protein. The sample lists roughly 140,000 distinct CDR3 sequences; 12% were seen once. This sample is part of a study of human T cells and chemical hapten exposure. Time point given: patch test 2, 6 weeks after DPC sensitization. The treatment is: therapeutic diphenylcyclopropenone sensitization with weekly scalp DPC. The CDR3 contains 16 residues. V lost 5 bases, J lost 2 bases, and 18 bases lay in between. CDR1 is SQVTM and CDR2 is ANQGSEA in the germline V gene. Sequences were derived from whole blood, sampled in connection with sensitization to the hapten diphenylcyclopropenone (DPC). The sequence derives from a woman in her forties or fifties with alopecia areata. Some clones in this sample may be carry-over from other donors' samples. The rearrangement uses TRBV29-1 and TRBJ2-2, with D possibly being TRBD2 (7 bases). The CDR3 nucleotides read TGCAGCGTTACCATAGGGGGAGGGCTAAACACCGGGGAGCTGTTTTTT. It yields the protein CSVTIGGGLNTGELFF.